Listed here are 10 T cell receptor beta chains from one sample, sequenced in a study of CXCR3-negative and CXCR3-positive naive CD8 T cells. Their antigens are not known. The TRB cDNA libraries were prepared by 5' RACE with UMI labels. TCRdb re-called the 5' RACE reads and gives one entry per CDR3 protein, without DNA. This listing includes approximately 140,000 distinct CDR3 sequences. Study conclusions and caveats: CXCR3-positive naive cells had TRB CDR3s that were more hydrophobic than CXCR3-negative naive cells had.

Source material: naive CXCR3+ CD8+ T cells from blood. Subset noted: CD45RO-CCR7+CD27+CD95- naive CD8+ T cells expressing CXCR3 (TNR3+). Receptors originate from a human donor in good health. Some clones in this sample may be carry-over from other donors' samples.

The rearrangement links TRBV7-6 to TRBJ2-1; with no DNA, the TCRdb D assignment of TRBD1 cannot be verified. CDR3 length equals 18 residues. Germline values: CDR1 SGHVS, CDR2 FNYEAQ. CDR3 sequence: CASSLGLAGESSYNEQFF. The whole variable domain, remainder taken from reference TRBV7-6 and TRBJ2-1, is GAGVSQSPRYKVTKRGQDVALRCDPISGHVSLYWYRQALGQGPEFLTYFNYEAQQDKSGLPNDRFSAERPEGSISTLTIQRTEQRDSAMYRCASSLGLAGESSYNEQFFGPGTRLTVL.

The rearrangement joins TRBV20-1 to TRBJ2-2; checking the TCRdb D call of TRBD1 is not possible without DNA. Germline V gene data show CDR1 as DFQATT and CDR2 as SNEGSKA (reference sequence). The CDR3 contains 16 residues. CDR3: CSARDLGGANTGELFF.

The chain uses TRBV12-3 or TRBV12-4 and TRBJ1-2; there is no DNA to check the TCRdb D call of TRBD1. The CDR3 loop spans 16 amino acids. CDR3 loop: CASSQQGQGFYYGYTF.

This chain links TRBV19 with TRBJ2-6; with no DNA, the TCRdb D assignment of TRBD1 cannot be verified. The CDR3 runs to 17 residues. The V gene's germline CDR1 is LNHDA and CDR2 SQIVND (reference sequence). The CDR3 protein is CASSIEPMGPGANVLTF. Supplemented by reference TRBV19 and TRBJ2-6, the full variable domain reads DGGITQSPKYLFRKEGQNVTLSCEQNLNHDAMYWYRQDPGQGLRLIYYSQIVNDFQKGDIAEGYSVSREKKESFPLTVTSAQKNPTAFYLCASSIEPMGPGANVLTFGAGSRLTVL.

The rearrangement uses TRBV11-2 and TRBJ2-3; TCRdb returns TRBD1, unconfirmable since there is no DNA. Germline CDR1 reads SGHAT; CDR2 reads FQNNGV. CDR3 length: 14 amino acids. The CDR3 region is CASRDQGIADTQYF. The variable domain in full, completed from reference TRBV11-2 and TRBJ2-3, reads EAGVAQSPRYKIIEKRQSVAFWCNPISGHATLYWYQQILGQGPKLLIQFQNNGVVDDSQLPKDRFSAERLKGVDSTLKIQPAKLEDSAVYLCASRDQGIADTQYFGPGTRLTVL.

The rearrangement uses TRBV7-2 and TRBJ1-1; the D call from TCRdb, TRBD1, cannot be confirmed without DNA. The CDR3 extends over 16 amino acids. Per germline, CDR1 SGHTA and CDR2 FQGNSA. CDR3 in amino acids: CPSSLETGGLGTEAFF.

V is TRBV6-2 or TRBV6-3 and J is TRBJ1-1; TCRdb gives TRBD1 as the D gene, but with no DNA this cannot be confirmed. Germline V CDR1 and CDR2: MNHEY, SVGEGT. CDR3 size: 14 residues. CDR3 amino acids: CASSYTGADTEAFF.

Here the CDR3 reads CASLGTAFNYGYTF. The chain links TRBV28 to TRBJ1-2; the D gene TCRdb calls, TRBD1, cannot be checked with no DNA. The CDR3 is made up of 14 amino acids. Germline V gives CDR1 MDHEN, CDR2 SYDVKM.

The V and J genes are TRBV6-5 and TRBJ1-2; there is no DNA to check the TCRdb D call of TRBD1. The CDR3 has 14 residues. The germline gives CDR1 MNHEY, CDR2 SVGAGI. CDR3 amino acids: CASSSYTDRGGYTF.

The J gene is TRBJ2-2, the V gene TRBV29-1; with no DNA, the TCRdb D assignment of TRBD1 cannot be verified. The V gene's germline CDR1 is SQVTM and CDR2 ANQGSEA. CDR3 length equals 13 residues. The CDR3 region is CSLRDSNTGELFF.